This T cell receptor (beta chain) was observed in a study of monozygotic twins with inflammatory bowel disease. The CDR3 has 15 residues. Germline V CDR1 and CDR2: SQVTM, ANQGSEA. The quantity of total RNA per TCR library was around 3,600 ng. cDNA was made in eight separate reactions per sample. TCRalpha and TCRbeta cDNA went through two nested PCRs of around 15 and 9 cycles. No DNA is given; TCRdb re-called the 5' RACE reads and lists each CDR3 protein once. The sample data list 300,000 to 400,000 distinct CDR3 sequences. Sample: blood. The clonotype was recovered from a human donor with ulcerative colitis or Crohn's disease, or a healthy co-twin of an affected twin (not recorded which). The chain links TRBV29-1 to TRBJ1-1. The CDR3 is CSVEDHDSMRTEAFF.